Listed here is a single T cell receptor beta chain. This record belongs to a study of blood T cell repertoires in COVID-19. The trim removed 5 bases at V and 4 bases at J, leaving 7 bases unmatched. CDR3 size: 15 residues. CDR1 SGHTA and CDR2 FQGTGA come from the germline V gene. Sequencing used immunoSEQ multiplex PCR; TCRdb keeps in-frame clones, though not all of them. Of more than 65,000 clones detected, around nine tenths appear once; the ten largest clones hold approximately 8%. The J gene is TRBJ2-3, the V gene TRBV7-3, with 9 bases fitting TRBD2. The sequence was obtained from a human donor in a cohort sampled during active COVID-19. Specimen: peripheral blood. The CDR3 loop is CASSLTRGGPDTQYF. The CDR3 DNA follows: TGTGCCAGCAGCCTTACGCGGGGGGGCCCAGATACGCAGTATTTT.